This T cell receptor (beta chain) was profiled in a study of long-term antiretroviral therapy in people with HIV. Study results and limitations: Clones that expanded before ART (that is, prior to treatment) dominated the repertoire at all time points.

Running of the v3.0 immunoSEQ assay took place at survey level. Only in-frame clones appear in the TCRdb table, and some are missing; sequencing was by immunoSEQ multiplex PCR. The data show tens of thousands of clones, more than 70% seen once. To note about this clone: Antigen specificity is unknown.

Germline V CDR1 and CDR2: SGHKS, YYEKEE (reference sequence). This CDR3 has 16 amino acids. Between the trimmed V and J ends, which lost 4 bases and 1 base, there was a span of 17 bases. The receptor was isolated from a woman aged 25 to 39 with HIV. Sequencing used unsorted PBMCs, obtained 0.8 years after starting antiretroviral therapy. This rearrangement joins TRBV5-5 to TRBJ1-1; perhaps TRBD1 as D (6 bases). In nucleotides, the CDR3 is TGTGCCAGCAGCCTCCAAGGGGGGCTGCGGAACACTGAAGCTTTCTTT. Its translation is CASSLQGGLRNTEAFF.